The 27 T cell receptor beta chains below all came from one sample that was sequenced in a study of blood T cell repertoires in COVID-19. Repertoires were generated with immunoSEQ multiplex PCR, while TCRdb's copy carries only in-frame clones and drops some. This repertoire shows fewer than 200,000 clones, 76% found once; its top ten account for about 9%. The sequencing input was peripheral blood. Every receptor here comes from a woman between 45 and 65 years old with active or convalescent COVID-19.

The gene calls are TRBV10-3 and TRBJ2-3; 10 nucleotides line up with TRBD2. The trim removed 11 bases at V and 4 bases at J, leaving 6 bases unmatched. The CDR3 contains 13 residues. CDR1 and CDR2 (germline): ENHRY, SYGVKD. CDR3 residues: CAVGLAAADTQYF. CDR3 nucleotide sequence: TGTGCCGTCGGACTAGCGGCAGCAGATACGCAGTATTTT.

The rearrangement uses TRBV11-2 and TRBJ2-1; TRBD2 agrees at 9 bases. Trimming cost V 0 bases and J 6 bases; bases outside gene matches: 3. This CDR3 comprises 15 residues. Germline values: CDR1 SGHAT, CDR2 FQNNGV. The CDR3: CASSLEAGGTNEQFF. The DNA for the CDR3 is TGTGCCAGCAGCTTAGAGGCGGGGGGGACCAATGAGCAGTTCTTC.

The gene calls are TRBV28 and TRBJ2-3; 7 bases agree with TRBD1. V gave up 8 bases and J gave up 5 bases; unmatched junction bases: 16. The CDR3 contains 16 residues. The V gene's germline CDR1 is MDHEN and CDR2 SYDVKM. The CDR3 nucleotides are TGTGCCAGCGCAGCCCCCTCGAGGGGGCCGAAAGATACGCAGTATTTT. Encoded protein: CASAAPSRGPKDTQYF.

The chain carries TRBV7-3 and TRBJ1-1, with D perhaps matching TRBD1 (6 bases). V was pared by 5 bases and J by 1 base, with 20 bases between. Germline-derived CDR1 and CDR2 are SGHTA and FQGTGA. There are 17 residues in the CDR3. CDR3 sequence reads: CASSPTGLQGANTEAFF. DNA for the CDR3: TGTGCCAGCAGCCCAACCGGCTTACAGGGAGCGAACACTGAAGCTTTCTTT.

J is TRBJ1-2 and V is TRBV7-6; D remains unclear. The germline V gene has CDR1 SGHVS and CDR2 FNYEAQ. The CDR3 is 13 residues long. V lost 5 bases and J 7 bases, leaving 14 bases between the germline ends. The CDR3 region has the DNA TGTGCCAGCAGCCGCGGGAGGGCGCCTGGCTACACCTTC. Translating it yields CASSRGRAPGYTF.

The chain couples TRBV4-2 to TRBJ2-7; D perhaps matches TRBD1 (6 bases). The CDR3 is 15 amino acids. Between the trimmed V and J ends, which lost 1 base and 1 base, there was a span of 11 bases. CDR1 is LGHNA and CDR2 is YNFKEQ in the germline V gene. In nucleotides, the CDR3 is TGTGCCAGCAGCCAAGTCGCAGGGGAGTCCTACGAGCAGTACTTC. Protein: CASSQVAGESYEQYF.

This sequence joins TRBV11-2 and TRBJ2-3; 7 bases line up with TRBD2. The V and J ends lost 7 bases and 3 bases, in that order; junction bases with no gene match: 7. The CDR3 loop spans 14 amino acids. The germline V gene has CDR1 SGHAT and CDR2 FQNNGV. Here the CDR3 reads CASTSGGTTDTQYF. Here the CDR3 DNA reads TGTGCCAGCACCTCCGGGGGGACTACAGATACGCAGTATTTT.

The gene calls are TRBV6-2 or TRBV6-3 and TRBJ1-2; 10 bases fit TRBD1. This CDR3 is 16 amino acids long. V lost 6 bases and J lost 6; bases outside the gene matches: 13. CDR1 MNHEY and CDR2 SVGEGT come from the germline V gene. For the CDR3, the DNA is TGTGCCAGCAGCCTGCTCCCCGGGACAGGGGACCATGGCTACACCTTC. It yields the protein CASSLLPGTGDHGYTF.

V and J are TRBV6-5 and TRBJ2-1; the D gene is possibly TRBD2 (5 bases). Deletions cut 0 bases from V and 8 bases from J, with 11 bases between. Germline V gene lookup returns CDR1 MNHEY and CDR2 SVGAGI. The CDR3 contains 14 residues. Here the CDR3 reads CASSYSLASHEQFF. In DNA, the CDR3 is TGTGCCAGCAGTTACTCGTTGGCTAGCCATGAGCAGTTCTTC.

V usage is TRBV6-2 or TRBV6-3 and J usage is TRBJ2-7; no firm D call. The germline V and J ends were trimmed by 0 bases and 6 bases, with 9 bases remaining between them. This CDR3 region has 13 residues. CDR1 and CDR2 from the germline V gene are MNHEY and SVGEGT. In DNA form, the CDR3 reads TGTGCCAGCAGTTACTCGATGGCAAGCGAGCAGTACTTC. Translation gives CASSYSMASEQYF.

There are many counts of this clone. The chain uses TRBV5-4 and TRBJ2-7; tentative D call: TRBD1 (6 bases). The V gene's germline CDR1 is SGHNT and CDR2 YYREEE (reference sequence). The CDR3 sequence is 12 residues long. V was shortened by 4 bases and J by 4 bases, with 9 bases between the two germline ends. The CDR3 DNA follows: TGTGCCAGCAGCCTCGACAGGTACGAGCAGTACTTC. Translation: CASSLDRYEQYF.

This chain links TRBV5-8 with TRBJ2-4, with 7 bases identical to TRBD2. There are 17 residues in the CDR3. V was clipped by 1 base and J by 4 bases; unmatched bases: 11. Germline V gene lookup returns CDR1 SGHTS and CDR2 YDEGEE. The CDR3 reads CASSLFNGRSGKNIQYF. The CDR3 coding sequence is TGTGCCAGCAGCTTGTTTAACGGGAGGTCTGGGAAAAACATTCAGTACTTC.

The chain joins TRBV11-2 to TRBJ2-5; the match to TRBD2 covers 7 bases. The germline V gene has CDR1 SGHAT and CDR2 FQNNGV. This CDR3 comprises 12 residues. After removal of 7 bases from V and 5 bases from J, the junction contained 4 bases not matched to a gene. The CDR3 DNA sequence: TGTGCCAGCAATCTCGGGGGGGAGACCCAGTACTTC. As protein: CASNLGGETQYF.

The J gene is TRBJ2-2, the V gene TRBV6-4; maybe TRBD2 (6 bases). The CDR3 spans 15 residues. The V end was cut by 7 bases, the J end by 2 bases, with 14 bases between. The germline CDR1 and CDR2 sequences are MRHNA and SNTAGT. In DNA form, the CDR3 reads TGTGCCAGCACCCGACCGGGAGTTAACACCGGGGAGCTGTTTTTT. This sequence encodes CASTRPGVNTGELFF.

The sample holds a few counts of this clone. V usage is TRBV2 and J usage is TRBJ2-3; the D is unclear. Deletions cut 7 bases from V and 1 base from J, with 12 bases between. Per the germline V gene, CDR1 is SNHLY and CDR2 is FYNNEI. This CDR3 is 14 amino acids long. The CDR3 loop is CASMRSQRTDTQYF. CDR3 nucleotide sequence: TGTGCCAGCATGCGGTCCCAACGCACAGATACGCAGTATTTT.

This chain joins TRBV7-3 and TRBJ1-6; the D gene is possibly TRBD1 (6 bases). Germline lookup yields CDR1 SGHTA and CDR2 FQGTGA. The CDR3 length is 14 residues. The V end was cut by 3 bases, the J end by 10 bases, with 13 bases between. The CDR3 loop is CASSLRGGGSPLHF. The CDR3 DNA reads TGTGCCAGCAGCTTGCGGGGAGGGGGATCACCCCTCCACTTT.

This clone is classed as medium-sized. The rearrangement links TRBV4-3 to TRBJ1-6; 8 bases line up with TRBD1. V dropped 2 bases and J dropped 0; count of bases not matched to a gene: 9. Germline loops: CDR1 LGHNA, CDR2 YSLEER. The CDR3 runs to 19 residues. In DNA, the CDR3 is TGCGCCAGCAGCCAACAAATTTGGACAGGGAGCTCCTATAATTCACCCCTCCACTTT. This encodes CASSQQIWTGSSYNSPLHF.

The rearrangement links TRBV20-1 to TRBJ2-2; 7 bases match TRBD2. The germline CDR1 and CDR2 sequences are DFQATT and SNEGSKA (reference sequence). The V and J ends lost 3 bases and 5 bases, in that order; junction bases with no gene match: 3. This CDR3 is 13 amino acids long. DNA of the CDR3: TGCAGTGCTAGTGGCGGGGGTACCGGGGAGCTGTTTTTT. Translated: CSASGGGTGELFF.

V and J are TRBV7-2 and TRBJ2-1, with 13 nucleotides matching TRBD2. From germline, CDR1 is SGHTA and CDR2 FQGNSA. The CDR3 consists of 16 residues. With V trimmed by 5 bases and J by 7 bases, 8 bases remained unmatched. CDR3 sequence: CASSLVATSGRNEQFF. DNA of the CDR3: TGTGCCAGCAGCCTAGTCGCGACTAGCGGGAGGAATGAGCAGTTCTTC.

Here the CDR3 reads CASRKGDRGRGQPQHF. As DNA, the CDR3 is TGTGCCAGTAGGAAAGGGGACAGGGGAAGGGGTCAGCCCCAGCATTTT. V gene TRBV19 combines with J gene TRBJ1-5, with TRBD1 identical over 10 bases. V was clipped by 6 bases and J by 6 bases; unmatched bases: 11. Germline CDR1 reads LNHDA; CDR2 reads SQIVND (reference sequence). The CDR3 is 16 amino acids.

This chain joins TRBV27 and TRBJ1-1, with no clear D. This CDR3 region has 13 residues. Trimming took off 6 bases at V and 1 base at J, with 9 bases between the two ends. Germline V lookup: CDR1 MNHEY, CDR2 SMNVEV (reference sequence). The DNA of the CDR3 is TGTGCCAGCAGACACACAAAGAACACTGAAGCTTTCTTT. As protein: CASRHTKNTEAFF.

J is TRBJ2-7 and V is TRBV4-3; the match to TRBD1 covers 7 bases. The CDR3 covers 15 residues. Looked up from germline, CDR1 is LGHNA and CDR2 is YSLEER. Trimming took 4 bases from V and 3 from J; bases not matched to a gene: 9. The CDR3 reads CASSPSATGHYEQYF. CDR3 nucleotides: TGCGCCAGCAGCCCCTCCGCGACAGGGCACTACGAGCAGTACTTC.

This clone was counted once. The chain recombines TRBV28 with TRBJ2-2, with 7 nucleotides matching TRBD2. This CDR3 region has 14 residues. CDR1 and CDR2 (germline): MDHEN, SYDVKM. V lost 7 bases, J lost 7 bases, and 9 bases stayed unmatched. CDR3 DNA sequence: TGTGCCAGCACCTTGGGAGGGGATGGCGGGGAGCTGTTTTTT. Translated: CASTLGGDGGELFF.

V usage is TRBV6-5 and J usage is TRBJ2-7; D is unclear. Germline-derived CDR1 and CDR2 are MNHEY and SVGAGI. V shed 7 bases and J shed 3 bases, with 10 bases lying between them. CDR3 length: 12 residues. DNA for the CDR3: TGTGCCAGCAAGAGAGAAAACTACGAGCAGTACTTC. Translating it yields CASKRENYEQYF.

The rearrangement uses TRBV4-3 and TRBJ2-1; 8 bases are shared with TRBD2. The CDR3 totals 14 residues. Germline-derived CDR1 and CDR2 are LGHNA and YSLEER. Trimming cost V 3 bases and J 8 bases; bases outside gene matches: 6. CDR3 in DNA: TGCGCCAGCAGCCATCGCGGGAGGAAGGATGAGCAGTTCTTC. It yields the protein CASSHRGRKDEQFF.

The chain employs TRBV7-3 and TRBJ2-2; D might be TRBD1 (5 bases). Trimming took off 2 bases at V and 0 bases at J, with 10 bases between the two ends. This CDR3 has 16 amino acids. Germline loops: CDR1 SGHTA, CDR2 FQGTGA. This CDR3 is CASSLQGLTNTGELFF. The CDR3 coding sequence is TGTGCCAGCAGCTTACAGGGCCTTACGAACACCGGGGAGCTGTTTTTT.

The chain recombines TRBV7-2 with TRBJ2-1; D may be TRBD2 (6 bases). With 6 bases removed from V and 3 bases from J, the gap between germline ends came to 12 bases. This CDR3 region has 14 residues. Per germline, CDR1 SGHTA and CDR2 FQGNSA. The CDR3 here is CASRPAGGYNEQFF. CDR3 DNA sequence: TGTGCCAGCAGGCCAGCGGGTGGCTACAATGAGCAGTTCTTC.